This T cell receptor beta chain stems from a study of cytomegalovirus exposure and HLA in healthy donors. Whole-study findings and limits: Most subjects had HLA-A and HLA-B alleles reportedly predicted accurately by TCR beta sequences. Solely CMV serostatus was available to characterize immune exposure.

Regarding this clone: Its antigen is as yet unknown. The sample holds other DNA sequences that translate to the same CDR3.

13 Jbeta primers and 60 Vbeta primers were used for the PCR. In the authors' methods: An analysis that came later counted roughly 87 million unique TCR beta chains, approximately 9.9 million shared. Repertoires were generated with immunoSEQ multiplex PCR, while TCRdb's copy carries only in-frame clones and drops some. V and J calls and clone size come straight from that table; D and trimming were deduced from the DNA. The sample comprises some 170,000 clones, roughly four fifths of which are singletons, and 4.9% rests with the top ten. The sequenced sample was PBMCs. The receptor was derived from a woman between 18 and 29 years old in good health and CMV-seropositive.

CDR3 amino acids: CASSRGGTEAFF. DNA for the CDR3: TGTGCCAGCAGCCGGGGAGGAACTGAAGCTTTCTTT. The chain links TRBV7-9 to TRBJ1-1; D gene ambiguous. The CDR3 sequence is 12 residues long. Trimming shortened V by 5 bases and J by 5 bases, and 9 bases separated the two germline ends. Looked up from germline, CDR1 is SEHNR and CDR2 is FQNEAQ (reference sequence).